A single sample gave rise to the 6 T cell receptor beta chains below, sequenced in a study of T cells after yellow fever vaccination. TCRdb itself ran the 5' RACE reads through MiXCR, one entry per CDR3 protein. The sample lists 250,000 to 400,000 distinct CDR3 sequences; about 4% were seen once. The specimen was PBMCs, collected 5 days after the yellow fever booster vaccination. Receptor source: a young man who received the YFV17D yellow fever vaccine.

This clonotype was observed a few times. This rearrangement joins TRBV7-7 to TRBJ2-3, with 14 bases aligning to TRBD2. The CDR3 spans 16 residues. The V gene end was trimmed by 1 base and the J gene end by 7 bases; junction bases not matched to a gene: 4. Germline-derived CDR1 and CDR2 are SSHAT and FNYEAQ (reference sequence). The CDR3 coding sequence is TGTGCCAGCAGCTTAGGACTAGCGGGGGGGTTGAATACGCAGTATTTT. This sequence encodes CASSLGLAGGLNTQYF.

This clonotype was observed a handful of times. This chain links TRBV6-5 with TRBJ2-5; 7 positions match TRBD2. The ends lost 0 bases at V and 4 bases at J; junction bases unmatched: 5. The CDR3 contains 15 residues. CDR1 and CDR2 from the germline V gene are MNHEY and SVGAGI. The CDR3 reads CASSYSGGEGETQYF. For the CDR3, the DNA is TGTGCCAGCAGTTACTCTGGGGGGGAAGGAGAGACCCAGTACTTC.

The chain links TRBV7-8 to TRBJ2-2, with no clear D. The V gene's germline CDR1 is SGHVS and CDR2 FQNEAQ. Trimming pared 2 bases from V and 2 bases from J, leaving 9 bases between. The CDR3 runs 15 residues. CDR3 bases: TGTGCCAGCAGCTTAAGCCGACTCAACACCGGGGAGCTGTTTTTT. Protein product: CASSLSRLNTGELFF.

Ten or more counts support this clonotype. The V gene is TRBV27, the J gene TRBJ2-7; TRBD2 might be the D (6 bases). CDR1 and CDR2 (germline): MNHEY, SMNVEV (reference sequence). Trimming shortened V by 0 bases and J by 6 bases, and 21 bases separated the two germline ends. CDR3 length: 17 residues. The CDR3 nucleotides read TGTGCCAGCAGTTTATCGCAAGGGAGCCGGGGGTCTCGCGAGCAGTACGTC. This encodes CASSLSQGSRGSREQYV.

The table lists this clonotype with many counts. The V call is TRBV5-1, the J call TRBJ1-5; maybe TRBD1 (5 bases). This CDR3 is 14 amino acids long. CDR1 and CDR2 from the germline V gene are SGHRS and YFSETQ. Trimming pared 0 bases from V and 5 bases from J, leaving 9 bases between. CDR3 coding DNA: TGCGCCAGCAGCTTGGAAGGGGCTTATCAGCCCCAGCATTTT. Protein product: CASSLEGAYQPQHF.

This clonotype occurred many times. V gene TRBV7-2 combines with J gene TRBJ2-3, with D perhaps TRBD2 (6 bases). Germline V CDR1 and CDR2: SGHTA, FQGNSA. The CDR3 loop spans 15 amino acids. Between the trimmed V and J ends, which lost 5 bases and 4 bases, there was a span of 16 bases. Here the CDR3 DNA reads TGTGCCAGCAGCGTAGTCGCGGGGCGCGCAGATACGCAGTATTTT. This sequence encodes CASSVVAGRADTQYF.